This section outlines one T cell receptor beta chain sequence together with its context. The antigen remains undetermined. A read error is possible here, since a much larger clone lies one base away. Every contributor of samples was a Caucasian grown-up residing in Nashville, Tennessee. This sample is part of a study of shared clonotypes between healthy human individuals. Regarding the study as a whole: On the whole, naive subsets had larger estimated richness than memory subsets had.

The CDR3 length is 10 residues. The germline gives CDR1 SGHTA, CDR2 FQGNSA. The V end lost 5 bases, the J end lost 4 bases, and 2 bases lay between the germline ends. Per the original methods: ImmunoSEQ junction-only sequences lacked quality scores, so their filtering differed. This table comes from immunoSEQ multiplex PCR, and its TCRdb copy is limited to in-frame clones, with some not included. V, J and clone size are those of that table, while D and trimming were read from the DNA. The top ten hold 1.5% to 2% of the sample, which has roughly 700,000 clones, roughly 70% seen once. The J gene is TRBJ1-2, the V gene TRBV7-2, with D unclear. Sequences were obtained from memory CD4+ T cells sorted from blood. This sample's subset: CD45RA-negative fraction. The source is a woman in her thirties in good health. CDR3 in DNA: TGTGCCAGCAGCGCCTATGGCTACACCTTC. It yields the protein CASSAYGYTF.